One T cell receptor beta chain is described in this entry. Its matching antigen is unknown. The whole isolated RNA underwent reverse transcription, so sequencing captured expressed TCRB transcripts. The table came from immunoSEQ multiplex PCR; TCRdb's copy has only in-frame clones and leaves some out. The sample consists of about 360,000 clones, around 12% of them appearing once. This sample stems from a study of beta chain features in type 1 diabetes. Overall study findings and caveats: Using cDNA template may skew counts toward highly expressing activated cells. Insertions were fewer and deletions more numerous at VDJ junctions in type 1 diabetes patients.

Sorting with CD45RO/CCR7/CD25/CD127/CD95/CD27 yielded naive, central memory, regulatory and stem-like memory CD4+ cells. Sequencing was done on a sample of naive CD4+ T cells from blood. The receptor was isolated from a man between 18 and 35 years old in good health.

In nucleotides, the CDR3 is TGTGCCAGCAGCGAACAGGCTTTTGCTGGAAACACCATATATTTT. Residues: CASSEQAFAGNTIYF. The chain carries TRBV9 and TRBJ1-3; maybe TRBD1 (5 bases). The CDR3 loop spans 15 amino acids. The V end lost 3 bases, the J end lost 2 bases, and 12 bases lay between the germline ends. Germline CDR1 and CDR2: SGDLS and YYNGEE.